This T cell receptor (beta chain) appears in the sequencing data of a study of graft-versus-host responses after intestinal transplantation. As for the study in general: Multivisceral, liver-intestinal, or isolated intestinal transplants were received by the recipients. General study results and limits: Some patients had graft-donor T cell macrochimerism. In their allografts, the ratios of graft-versus-host to host-versus-graft T cell clones were high. Early post-transplant HvG declines were associated with peak circulating GvH clone levels.

In its sample, this clone was seen once. Its target is not known. There are 13 residues in the CDR3. Between the trimmed V and J ends, which lost 6 bases and 5 bases, there was a span of 10 bases. Germline V gene data show CDR1 as SNHLY and CDR2 as FYNNEI. Repertoires were generated with immunoSEQ multiplex PCR, while TCRdb's copy carries only in-frame clones and drops some. The sample includes around 110,000 clones, 90% seen only once; the top ten take more than 0.15%. The sequence derives from a human donor who received an intestinal transplant. The sample here was unstimulated CD4+ T cells sorted from spleen or lymph node cells, taken before intestinal transplant. The rearrangement uses TRBV2 and TRBJ2-2; maybe TRBD2 (5 bases). CDR3: CASRFGGTGELFF. DNA of the CDR3: TGTGCCAGCAGGTTTGGAGGTACCGGGGAGCTGTTTTTT.